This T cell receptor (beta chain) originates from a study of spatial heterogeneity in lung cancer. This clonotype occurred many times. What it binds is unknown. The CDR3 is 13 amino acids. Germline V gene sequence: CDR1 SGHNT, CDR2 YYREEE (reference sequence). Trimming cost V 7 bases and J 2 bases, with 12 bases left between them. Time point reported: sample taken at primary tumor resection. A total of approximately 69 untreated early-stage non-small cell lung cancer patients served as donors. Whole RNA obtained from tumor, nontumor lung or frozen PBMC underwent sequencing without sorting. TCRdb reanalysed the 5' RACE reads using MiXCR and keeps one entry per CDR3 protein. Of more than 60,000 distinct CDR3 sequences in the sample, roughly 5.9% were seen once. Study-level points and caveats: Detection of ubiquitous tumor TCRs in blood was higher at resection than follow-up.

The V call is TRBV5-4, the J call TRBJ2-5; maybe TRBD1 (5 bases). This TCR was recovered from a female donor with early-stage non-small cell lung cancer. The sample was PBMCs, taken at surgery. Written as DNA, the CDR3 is TGTGCCAGCCGGTTTAGACAGCAAGAGACCCAGTACTTC. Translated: CASRFRQQETQYF.